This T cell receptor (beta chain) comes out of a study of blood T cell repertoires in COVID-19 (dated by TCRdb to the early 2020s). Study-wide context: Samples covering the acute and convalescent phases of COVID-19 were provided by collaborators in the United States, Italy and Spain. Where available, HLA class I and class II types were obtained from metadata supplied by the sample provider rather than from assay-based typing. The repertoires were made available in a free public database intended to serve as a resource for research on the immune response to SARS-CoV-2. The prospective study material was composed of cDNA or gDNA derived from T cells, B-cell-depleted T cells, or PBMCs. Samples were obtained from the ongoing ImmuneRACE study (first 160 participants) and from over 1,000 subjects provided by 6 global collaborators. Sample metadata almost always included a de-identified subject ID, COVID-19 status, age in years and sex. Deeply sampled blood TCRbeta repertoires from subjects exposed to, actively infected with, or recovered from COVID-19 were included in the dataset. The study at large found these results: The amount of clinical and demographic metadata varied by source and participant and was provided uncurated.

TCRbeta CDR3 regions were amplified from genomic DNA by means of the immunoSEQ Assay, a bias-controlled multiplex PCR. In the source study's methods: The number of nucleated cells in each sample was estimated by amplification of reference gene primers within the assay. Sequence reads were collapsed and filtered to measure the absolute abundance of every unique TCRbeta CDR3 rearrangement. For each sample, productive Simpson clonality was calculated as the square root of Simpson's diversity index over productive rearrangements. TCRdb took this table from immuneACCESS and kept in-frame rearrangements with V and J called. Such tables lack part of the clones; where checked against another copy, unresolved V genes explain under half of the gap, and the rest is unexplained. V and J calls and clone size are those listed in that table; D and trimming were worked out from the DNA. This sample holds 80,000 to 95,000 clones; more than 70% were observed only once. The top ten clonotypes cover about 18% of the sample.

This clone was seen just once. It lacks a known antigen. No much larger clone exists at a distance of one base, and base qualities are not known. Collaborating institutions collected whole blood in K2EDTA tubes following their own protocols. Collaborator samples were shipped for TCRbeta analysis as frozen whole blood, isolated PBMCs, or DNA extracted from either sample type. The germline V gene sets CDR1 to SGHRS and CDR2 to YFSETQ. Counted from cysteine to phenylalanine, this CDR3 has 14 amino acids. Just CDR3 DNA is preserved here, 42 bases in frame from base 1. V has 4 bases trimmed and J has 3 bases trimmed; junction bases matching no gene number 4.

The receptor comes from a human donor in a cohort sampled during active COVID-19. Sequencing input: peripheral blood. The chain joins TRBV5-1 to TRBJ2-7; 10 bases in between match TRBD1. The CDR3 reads CASSPTGGFYEQYF. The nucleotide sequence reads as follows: TGCGCCAGCAGCCCGACAGGGGGCTTCTACGAGCAGTACTTC.